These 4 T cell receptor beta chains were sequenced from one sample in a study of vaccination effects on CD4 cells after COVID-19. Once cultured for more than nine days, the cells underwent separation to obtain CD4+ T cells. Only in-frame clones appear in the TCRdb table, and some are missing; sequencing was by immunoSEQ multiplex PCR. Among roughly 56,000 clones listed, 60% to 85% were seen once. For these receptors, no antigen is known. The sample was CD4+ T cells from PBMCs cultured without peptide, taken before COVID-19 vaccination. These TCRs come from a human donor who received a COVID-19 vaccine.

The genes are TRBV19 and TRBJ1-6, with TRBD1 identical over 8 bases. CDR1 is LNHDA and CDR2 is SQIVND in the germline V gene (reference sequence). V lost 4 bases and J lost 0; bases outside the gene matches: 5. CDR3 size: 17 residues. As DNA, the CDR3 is TGTGCCAGTAGTAGGGGACAGGCCTTCTCCTATAATTCACCCCTCCACTTT. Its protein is CASSRGQAFSYNSPLHF.

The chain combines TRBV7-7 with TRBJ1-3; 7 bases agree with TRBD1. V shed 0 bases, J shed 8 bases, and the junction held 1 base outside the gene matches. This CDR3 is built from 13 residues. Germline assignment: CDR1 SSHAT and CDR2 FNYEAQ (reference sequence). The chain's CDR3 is CASSLAQGDTIYF. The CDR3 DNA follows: TGTGCCAGCAGCTTAGCGCAGGGGGACACCATATATTTT.

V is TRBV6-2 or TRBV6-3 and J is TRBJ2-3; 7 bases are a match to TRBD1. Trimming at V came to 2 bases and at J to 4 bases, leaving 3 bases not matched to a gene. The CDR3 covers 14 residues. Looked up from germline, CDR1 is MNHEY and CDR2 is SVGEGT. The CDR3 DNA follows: TGTGCCAGCAGTTACAGGGGGCGATCAGATACGCAGTATTTT. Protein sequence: CASSYRGRSDTQYF.

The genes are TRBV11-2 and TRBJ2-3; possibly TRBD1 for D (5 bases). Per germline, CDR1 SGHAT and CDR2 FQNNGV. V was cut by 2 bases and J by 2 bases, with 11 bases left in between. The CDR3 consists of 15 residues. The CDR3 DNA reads TGTGCCAGCAGCTTACAACAGGCCTACACAGATACGCAGTATTTT. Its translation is CASSLQQAYTDTQYF.